The source of this T cell receptor (beta chain) is a study of human T cells and chemical hapten exposure. Time point defined: patch test 1, 2 weeks after DPC sensitization. Documented treatment: therapeutic diphenylcyclopropenone sensitization with weekly scalp DPC. The V gene's germline CDR1 is LGHDT and CDR2 YNNKEL (reference sequence). The V end lost 0 bases, the J end lost 5 bases, and 4 bases lay between the germline ends. This CDR3 has 12 residues. TCRdb reprocessed the RACE reads via MiXCR and lists one record per CDR3 protein. The sample records around 150,000 distinct CDR3 sequences, about 14% being singletons. This clonotype came up a few times.

The source is a woman in her 30s with alopecia areata. Some clones in this sample may be carry-over from other donors' samples. This specimen consisted of whole blood, obtained in connection with sensitization to the hapten diphenylcyclopropenone (DPC). The chain combines TRBV3-1 with TRBJ2-5, with D unclear. The CDR3 region has the DNA TGTGCCAGCAGCCAAGATTGGGAGACCCAGTACTTC. It specifies CASSQDWETQYF.